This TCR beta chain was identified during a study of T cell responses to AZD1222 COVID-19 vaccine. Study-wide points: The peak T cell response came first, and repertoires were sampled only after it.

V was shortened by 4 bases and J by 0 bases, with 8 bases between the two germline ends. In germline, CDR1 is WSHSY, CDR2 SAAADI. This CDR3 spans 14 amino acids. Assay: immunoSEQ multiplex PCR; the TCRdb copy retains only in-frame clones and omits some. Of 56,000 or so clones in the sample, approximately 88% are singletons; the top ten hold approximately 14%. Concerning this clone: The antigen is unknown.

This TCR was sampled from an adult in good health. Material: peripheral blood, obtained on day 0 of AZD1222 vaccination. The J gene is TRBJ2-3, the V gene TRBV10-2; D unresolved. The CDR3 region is CASSGKPSTDTQYF. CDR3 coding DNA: TGCGCCAGCAGTGGAAAACCTAGCACAGATACGCAGTATTTT.